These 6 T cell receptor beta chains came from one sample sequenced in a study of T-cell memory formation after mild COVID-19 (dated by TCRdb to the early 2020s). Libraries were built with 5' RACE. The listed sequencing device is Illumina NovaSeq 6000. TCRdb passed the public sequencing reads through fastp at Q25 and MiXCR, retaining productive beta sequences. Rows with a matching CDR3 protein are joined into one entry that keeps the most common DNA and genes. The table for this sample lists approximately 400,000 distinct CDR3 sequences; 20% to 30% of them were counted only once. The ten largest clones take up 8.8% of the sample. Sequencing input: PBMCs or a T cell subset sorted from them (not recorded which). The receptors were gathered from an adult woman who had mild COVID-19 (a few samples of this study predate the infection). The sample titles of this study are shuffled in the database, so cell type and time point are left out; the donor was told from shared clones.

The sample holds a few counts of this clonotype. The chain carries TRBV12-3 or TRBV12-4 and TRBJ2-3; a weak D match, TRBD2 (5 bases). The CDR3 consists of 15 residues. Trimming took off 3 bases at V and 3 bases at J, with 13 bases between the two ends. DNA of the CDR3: TGTGCCAGCAGTTTGTTCGTCACGGGGACAGATACGCAGTATTTT. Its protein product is CASSLFVTGTDTQYF.

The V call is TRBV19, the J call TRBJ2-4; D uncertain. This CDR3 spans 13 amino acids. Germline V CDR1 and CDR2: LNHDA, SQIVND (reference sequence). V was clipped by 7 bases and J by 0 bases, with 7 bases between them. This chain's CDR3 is CASNSGAKNIQYF. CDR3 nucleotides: TGTGCCAGTAATTCAGGAGCCAAAAACATTCAGTACTTC. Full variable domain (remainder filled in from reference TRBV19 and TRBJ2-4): DGGITQSPKYLFRKEGQNVTLSCEQNLNHDAMYWYRQDPGQGLRLIYYSQIVNDFQKGDIAEGYSVSREKKESFPLTVTSAQKNPTAFYLCASNSGAKNIQYFGAGTRLSVL.

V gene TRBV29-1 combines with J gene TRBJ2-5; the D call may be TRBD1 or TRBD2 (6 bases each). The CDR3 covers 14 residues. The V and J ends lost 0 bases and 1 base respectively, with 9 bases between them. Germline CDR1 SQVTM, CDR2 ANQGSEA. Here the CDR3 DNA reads TGCAGCGTTGAAGAGGGGGGCTTCCAAGAGACCCAGTACTTC. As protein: CSVEEGGFQETQYF.

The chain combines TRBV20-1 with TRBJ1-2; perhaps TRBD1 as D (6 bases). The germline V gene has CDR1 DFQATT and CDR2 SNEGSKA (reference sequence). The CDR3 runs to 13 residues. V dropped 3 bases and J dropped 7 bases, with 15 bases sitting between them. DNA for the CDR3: TGCAGTGCTAGTCCCGTGGGACACCGTGGCTACACCTTC. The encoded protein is CSASPVGHRGYTF.

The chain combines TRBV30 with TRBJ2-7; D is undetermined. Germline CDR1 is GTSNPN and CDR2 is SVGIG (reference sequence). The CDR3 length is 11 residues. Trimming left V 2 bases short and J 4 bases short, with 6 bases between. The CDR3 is CAWSLGYEQYF. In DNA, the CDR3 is TGTGCCTGGAGTTTAGGGTACGAGCAGTACTTC.

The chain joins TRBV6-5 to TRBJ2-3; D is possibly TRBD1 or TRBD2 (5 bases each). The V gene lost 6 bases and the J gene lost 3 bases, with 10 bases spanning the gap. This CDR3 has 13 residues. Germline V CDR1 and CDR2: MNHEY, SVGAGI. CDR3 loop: CASRGRETDTQYF. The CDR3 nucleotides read TGTGCCAGCAGGGGCAGGGAGACAGATACGCAGTATTTT.